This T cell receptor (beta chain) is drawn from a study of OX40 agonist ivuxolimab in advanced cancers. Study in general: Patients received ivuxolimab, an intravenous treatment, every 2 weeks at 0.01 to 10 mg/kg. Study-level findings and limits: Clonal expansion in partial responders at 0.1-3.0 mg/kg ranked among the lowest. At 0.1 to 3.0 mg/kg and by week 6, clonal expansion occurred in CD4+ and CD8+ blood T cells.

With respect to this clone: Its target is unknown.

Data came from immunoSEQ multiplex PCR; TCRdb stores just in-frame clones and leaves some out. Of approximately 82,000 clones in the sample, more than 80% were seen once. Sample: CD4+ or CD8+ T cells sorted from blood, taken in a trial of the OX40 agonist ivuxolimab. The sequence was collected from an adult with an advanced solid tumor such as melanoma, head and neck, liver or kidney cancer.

CDR3 DNA sequence: TGTGCAAGTCGCTTAACGGGTAGGTTATCCGACAACTATAGCAATCAGCCCCAGCATTTT. Translation: CASRLTGRLSDNYSNQPQHF. The rearrangement links TRBV12-2 to TRBJ1-5. TRBV12-2 is shown as a pseudogene. This CDR3 is built from 20 residues.